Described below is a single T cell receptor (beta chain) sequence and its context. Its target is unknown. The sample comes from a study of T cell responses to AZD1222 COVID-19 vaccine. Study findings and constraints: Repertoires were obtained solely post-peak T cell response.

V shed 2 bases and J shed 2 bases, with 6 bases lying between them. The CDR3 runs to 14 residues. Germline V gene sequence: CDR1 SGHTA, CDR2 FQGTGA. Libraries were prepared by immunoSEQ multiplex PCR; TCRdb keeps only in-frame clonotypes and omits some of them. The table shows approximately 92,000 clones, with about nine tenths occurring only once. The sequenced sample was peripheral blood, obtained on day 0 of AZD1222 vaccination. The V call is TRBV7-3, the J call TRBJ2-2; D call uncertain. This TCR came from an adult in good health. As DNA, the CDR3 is TGTGCCAGCAGCTTAGATGGCAACACCGGGGAGCTGTTTTTT. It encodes CASSLDGNTGELFF. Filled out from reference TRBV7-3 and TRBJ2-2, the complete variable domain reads GAGVSQTPSNKVTEKGKYVELRCDPISGHTALYWYRQSLGQGPEFLIYFQGTGAADDSGLPNDRFFAVRPEGSVSTLKIQRTERGDSAVYLCASSLDGNTGELFFGEGSRLTVL.